The present entry profiles one TCR beta chain with its context. Clones were sequenced by immunoSEQ multiplex PCR, and TCRdb holds only the in-frame ones, with some missing. The profile shows 65,000 to 85,000 clones, around 94% of them singletons. The V segment lost 5 bases and the J segment 4 bases; nucleotides outside the gene matches: 4. The CDR3 consists of 13 residues. Per germline, CDR1 SEHNR and CDR2 FQNEAQ (reference sequence). This sample is drawn from a study of T cell changes during pregnancy in multiple sclerosis. The input for sequencing was peripheral blood, taken in the second trimester of pregnancy. This TCR derives from a female donor in good health, enrolled as a control in a pregnancy study. This chain connects TRBV7-9 to TRBJ1-1, with TRBD1 matching 7 bases. CDR3 amino acids: CASSPGGLTEAFF. The CDR3 coding sequence is TGTGCCAGCAGCCCAGGGGGACTCACTGAAGCTTTCTTT.